The 30 T cell receptor beta chains below were found in one sample sequenced in a study of beta chain features in type 1 diabetes. Sequencing targeted expressed TCRB transcripts, as all isolated RNA had been reverse transcribed. Produced via immunoSEQ multiplex PCR; TCRdb's table is partial and in-frame only. The sample lists a few hundred thousand clones; about 18% were seen once. The specimen was naive CD4+ T cells from blood. These receptor sequences come from a woman aged 18 to 35 in good health.

V is TRBV23-1 and J is TRBJ1-2; the match to TRBD1 covers 7 bases. TRBV23-1 qualifies as an ORF whose function is uncertain. This CDR3 comprises 14 residues. Trimming removed 6 bases from V and 3 bases from J; junction bases left unmatched: 7. CDR3: CASSPPDRHYGYTF. The CDR3 DNA reads as TGCGCCAGCAGCCCCCCGGACAGGCACTATGGCTACACCTTC.

There are a few counts of this clone. The genes are TRBV4-3 and TRBJ2-1; no reliable D call. Germline V CDR1 and CDR2: LGHNA, YSLEER. The CDR3 is 15 residues long. Between the trimmed V and J ends, which lost 0 bases and 8 bases, there was a span of 14 bases. CDR3 protein: CASSQETNRVHEQFF. The CDR3 bases are TGCGCCAGCAGCCAAGAAACTAACCGGGTCCATGAGCAGTTCTTC.

The CDR3 here is CAWCSVVNTEAFF. DNA of the CDR3: TGTGCCTGGTGCTCGGTAGTGAACACTGAAGCTTTCTTT. This rearrangement joins TRBV30 to TRBJ1-1, with unresolved D. Germline CDR1 and CDR2: GTSNPN and SVGIG (reference sequence). This CDR3 spans 13 amino acids. Trimming took 5 bases from V and 0 from J, leaving 10 bases between them.

The rearrangement joins TRBV5-1 to TRBJ2-1, with 7 bases that match TRBD2. The CDR3 extends over 17 amino acids. Germline loops: CDR1 SGHRS, CDR2 YFSETQ. The V gene end was trimmed by 2 bases and the J gene end by 0 bases; junction bases not matched to a gene: 8. The CDR3 nucleotides read TGCGCCAGCAGCTTAGGCGGGAGTCTCCTCTCCTACAATGAGCAGTTCTTC. It specifies CASSLGGSLLSYNEQFF.

This clone was observed a few times. J is TRBJ2-3 and V is TRBV5-6; possibly TRBD1 for D (7 bases). The CDR3 has 15 amino acids. CDR1 SGHDT and CDR2 YYEEEE come from the germline V gene. The ends were cut back, 6 bases at V and 0 bases at J, with 14 bases in the middle. CDR3 sequence: CASTPQGTSTDTQYF. The CDR3 bases are TGTGCCAGCACCCCACAGGGGACTAGCACAGATACGCAGTATTTT.

The rearrangement joins TRBV20-1 to TRBJ1-2; tentatively, D is TRBD1 (6 bases). The CDR3 loop spans 11 amino acids. V lost 2 bases and J lost 14, with 15 bases in between. The germline V gene encodes CDR1 DFQATT and CDR2 SNEGSKA (reference sequence). The CDR3 DNA follows: TGCAGTGCTAGAACGACAGGTGCTGGGACCTTC. Translated, it gives CSARTTGAGTF.

DNA for the CDR3: TGCGCCAGCAGCCAACTAGCGGGAGGGCCAGAGACCCAGTACTTC. Its protein is CASSQLAGGPETQYF. The genes are TRBV4-1 and TRBJ2-5, with 12 nucleotides matching TRBD2. There are 15 residues in the CDR3. The germline V gene has CDR1 MGHRA and CDR2 YSYEKL. With 2 bases clipped from V and 4 bases from J, the junction kept 2 bases outside the gene matches.

V is TRBV11-2 and J is TRBJ1-4; 9 nucleotides align to TRBD1. Germline lookup yields CDR1 SGHAT and CDR2 FQNNGV. This CDR3 is built from 15 residues. V lost 5 bases and J lost 4; bases outside the gene matches: 5. The CDR3 sequence: CASSRYRGLNEKLFF. The CDR3 nucleotides read TGTGCCAGCAGCCGTTACAGGGGGCTTAATGAAAAACTGTTTTTT.

The V and J genes are TRBV5-1 and TRBJ2-7; weak D call: TRBD1 (5 bases). This CDR3 is 14 amino acids long. V dropped 1 base and J dropped 2 bases, with 10 bases sitting between them. Germline V gene data show CDR1 as SGHRS and CDR2 as YFSETQ. CDR3 sequence: CASSLLGPPYEQYF. Here the CDR3 DNA reads TGCGCCAGCAGCTTGTTGGGGCCCCCCTACGAGCAGTACTTC.

V gene TRBV4-2 combines with J gene TRBJ2-4, with 15 nucleotides matching TRBD2. CDR3 size: 20 residues. In germline, CDR1 is LGHNA, CDR2 YNFKEQ. V shed 0 bases and J 1 base; nucleotides not matched to a gene: 7. CDR3 bases: TGTGCCAGCAGCCAAGATCGCGGACTAGCGGGGGGGCTGGCCAAAAACATTCAGTACTTC. This translates into CASSQDRGLAGGLAKNIQYF.

The chain carries TRBV10-3 and TRBJ1-2; 10 bases are a match to TRBD1. J lost 3 bases, V lost 6 bases, and 4 bases had no gene match. The CDR3 spans 14 residues. Germline CDR1 and CDR2: ENHRY and SYGVKD. The CDR3 here is CAIRKTGGDYGYTF. The CDR3, as DNA: TGTGCCATCAGGAAGACAGGGGGCGACTATGGCTACACCTTC.

This clone turned up a few times. The V call is TRBV6-1, the J call TRBJ2-7; 10 bases match TRBD2. Trimming took 4 bases from V and 4 from J; bases not matched to a gene: 7. The CDR3 sequence is 15 residues long. Germline values: CDR1 MNHNS, CDR2 SASEGT. CDR3 sequence: CASSGPSGGEYEQYF. The CDR3 DNA is TGTGCCAGCAGTGGACCTAGCGGGGGTGAATACGAGCAGTACTTC.

The CDR3 DNA reads as TGTGCCAGCTCACTCCCGGACAGTTACACTGAAGCTTTCTTT. Its translation: CASSLPDSYTEAFF. V and J are TRBV18 and TRBJ1-1; D is possibly TRBD1 (6 bases). The CDR3 contains 14 residues. Germline CDR1 KGHSH, CDR2 LQKENI. The V end lost 4 bases, the J end lost 3 bases, and 12 bases lay between the germline ends.

The rearrangement links TRBV2 to TRBJ1-1; TRBD1 matches 8 bases. This CDR3 spans 11 amino acids. Trimming at V came to 4 bases and at J to 12 bases, leaving 4 bases not matched to a gene. The germline CDR1 and CDR2 sequences are SNHLY and FYNNEI. Here the CDR3 reads CASSVQGATFF. CDR3 sequence (DNA): TGTGCCAGCAGTGTCCAGGGGGCAACTTTCTTT. The complete variable domain, with remaining parts taken from reference TRBV2 and TRBJ1-1, reads EPEVTQTPSHQVTQMGQEVILRCVPISNHLYFYWYRQILGQKVEFLVSFYNNEISEKSEIFDDQFSVERPDGSNFTLKIRSTKLEDSAMYFCASSVQGATFFGQGTRLTVV.

This chain joins TRBV9 and TRBJ1-6; D is ambiguous. Germline V gene data show CDR1 as SGDLS and CDR2 as YYNGEE. V dropped 0 bases and J dropped 6 bases, with 7 bases sitting between them. The CDR3 is made up of 14 amino acids. CDR3 sequence (DNA): TGTGCCAGCAGCGTAGACTGGGCTAATTCACCCCTCCACTTT. Protein sequence: CASSVDWANSPLHF.

This chain links TRBV5-6 with TRBJ2-7; no clear D gene. CDR3 length: 11 amino acids. Germline lookup yields CDR1 SGHDT and CDR2 YYEEEE. Trimming cost V 2 bases and J 6 bases, with 6 bases left between them. DNA of the CDR3: TGTGCCAGCAGCTTAGCAGGCGAGCAGTACTTC. It codes for CASSLAGEQYF.

Comment on this clone: Other DNA sequences in this specimen translate into the identical CDR3. This CDR3 is CASSLGLAQETQYF. The CDR3 bases are TGTGCCAGCAGCTTAGGTCTAGCCCAAGAGACCCAGTACTTC. V usage is TRBV7-2 and J usage is TRBJ2-5; weak D call: TRBD2 (5 bases). This CDR3 is 14 amino acids long. Germline CDR1 and CDR2: SGHTA and FQGNSA. V shed 1 base and J shed 1 base, with 7 bases lying between them.

This chain connects TRBV25-1 to TRBJ1-3, with a weak D call TRBD1 (5 bases). This CDR3 contains 16 residues. The V and J ends lost 3 bases and 0 bases respectively, with 12 bases between them. The germline CDR1 and CDR2 sequences are MGHDK and SYGVNS. CDR3 in amino acids: CASSDPRGFSGNTIYF. The CDR3 nucleotides read TGTGCCAGCAGTGATCCCCGGGGGTTCTCTGGAAACACCATATATTTT.

J is TRBJ2-5 and V is TRBV19, with TRBD1 as a possible D gene (5 bases). V lost 5 bases to trimming and J lost 1 base, with 14 bases between them. Germline V lookup: CDR1 LNHDA, CDR2 SQIVND (reference sequence). This CDR3 has 15 residues. Here the CDR3 DNA reads TGTGCCAGTAGTGCTCCAGGGCAGAGCCAAGAGACCCAGTACTTC. It is translated as CASSAPGQSQETQYF.

This clone showed up just a few times. V usage is TRBV10-2 and J usage is TRBJ2-1, with 8 bases identical to TRBD2. Germline V gene lookup returns CDR1 WSHSY and CDR2 SAAADI. The junction had 6 bases not matched to a gene; V was cut back by 10 bases and J by 4 bases. There are 13 residues in the CDR3. The DNA of the CDR3 is TGCGCCACCAGGACTAGCAGGTACAATGAGCAGTTCTTC. Translating it yields CATRTSRYNEQFF.

The chain has TRBV6-6 and TRBJ1-6; 9 nucleotides agree with TRBD1. Germline-derived CDR1 and CDR2 are MNHNY and SVGAGI (reference sequence). Trimming at V came to 7 bases and at J to 9 bases, leaving 1 base not matched to a gene. This CDR3 is built from 12 residues. This CDR3 is CASNRGLSPLHF. The CDR3 nucleotides are TGTGCCAGCAACAGGGGGCTTTCACCCCTCCACTTT.

The V gene is TRBV4-3, the J gene TRBJ2-1; TRBD2 agrees at 10 bases. This CDR3 has 16 residues. The V and J ends lost 1 base and 7 bases, in that order; junction bases with no gene match: 7. CDR1 is LGHNA and CDR2 is YSLEER in the germline V gene. DNA of the CDR3: TGCGCCAGCAGCCAAGTGGAGCGGGGGGGCGGAAATGAGCAGTTCTTC. Its translation: CASSQVERGGGNEQFF.

This clone was detected only a few times. The chain is built from TRBV30 and TRBJ1-4; D is undetermined. The germline CDR1 and CDR2 sequences are GTSNPN and SVGIG (reference sequence). This CDR3 is 10 amino acids long. The ends were cut back, 3 bases at V and 7 bases at J, with 3 bases in the middle. The CDR3 region is CAWRSEKLFF. CDR3 sequence (DNA): TGTGCCTGGAGGAGTGAAAAACTGTTTTTT. Looking up the rest from reference TRBV30 and TRBJ1-4 gives the full variable domain: SQTIHQWPATLVQPVGSPLSLECTVEGTSNPNLYWYRQAAGRGLQLLFYSVGIGQISSEVPQNLSASRPQDRQFILSSKKLLLSDSGFYLCAWRSEKLFFGSGTQLSVL.

The gene calls are TRBV29-1 and TRBJ2-1; weak D call: TRBD2 (5 bases). CDR1 and CDR2 from the germline V gene are SQVTM and ANQGSEA. This CDR3 is 14 amino acids long. Deletions cut 7 bases from V and 5 bases from J, with 18 bases between. This chain's CDR3 is CSASAGGSNNEQFF. The DNA of the CDR3 is TGCAGCGCATCCGCTGGAGGCAGCAACAATGAGCAGTTCTTC.

The rearrangement uses TRBV7-4 and TRBJ1-5; TRBD1 might be the D (5 bases). The ends were cut back, 4 bases at V and 2 bases at J, with 15 bases in the middle. The CDR3 extends over 16 amino acids. The germline V gene encodes CDR1 SGHVT and CDR2 SQSDAQ. The CDR3 is CASSSWGQGGNQPQHF. The CDR3 coding sequence is TGTGCCAGCAGCTCGTGGGGCCAGGGTGGCAATCAGCCCCAGCATTTT.

This clone was counted a few times. The chain combines TRBV7-2 with TRBJ1-1; 9 bases are a match to TRBD1. Germline CDR1 SGHTA, CDR2 FQGNSA. The CDR3 runs 15 residues. The V and J ends lost 5 bases and 0 bases, in that order; junction bases with no gene match: 4. CDR3 loop: CASSLGQGMNTEAFF. CDR3 coding DNA: TGTGCCAGCAGCCTAGGACAGGGGATGAACACTGAAGCTTTCTTT.

Here the CDR3 reads CSVVRGLSTDTQYF. The CDR3 coding sequence is TGCAGCGTTGTAAGAGGGCTTAGCACAGATACGCAGTATTTT. This chain joins TRBV29-1 and TRBJ2-3; D is possibly TRBD2 (5 bases). V lost 4 bases to trimming and J lost 0 bases, with 11 bases between them. The CDR3 extends over 14 amino acids. Germline assignment: CDR1 SQVTM and CDR2 ANQGSEA.

The chain uses TRBV30 and TRBJ2-2; TRBD1 matches 7 bases. The trim removed 5 bases at V and 4 bases at J, leaving 10 bases unmatched. CDR3 length equals 15 residues. Germline CDR1 is GTSNPN and CDR2 is SVGIG (reference sequence). CDR3 sequence: CAWSSGTAFTGELFF. The CDR3 nucleotides read TGTGCCTGGTCTTCCGGGACAGCCTTCACCGGGGAGCTGTTTTTT.

This clone was seen only a few times. The chain combines TRBV30 with TRBJ1-6, with 7 bases identical to TRBD1. CDR1 and CDR2 (germline): GTSNPN, SVGIG (reference sequence). V lost 4 bases and J lost 8; bases outside the gene matches: 11. The CDR3 has 15 amino acids. For the CDR3, the DNA is TGTGCCTGGAAATCGGGACAGACAGTCTATTCACCCCTCCACTTT. This gives the protein CAWKSGQTVYSPLHF.

The J gene is TRBJ2-3, the V gene TRBV30; 8 bases are shared with TRBD2. With 4 bases clipped from V and 1 base from J, the junction kept 1 base outside the gene matches. CDR1 and CDR2 (germline): GTSNPN, SVGIG (reference sequence). The CDR3 is 13 amino acids. CDR3 amino acids: CAWKRGRTDTQYF. The CDR3, as DNA: TGTGCCTGGAAGCGGGGGCGCACAGATACGCAGTATTTT.